These 18 T cell receptor beta chains were sequenced from one sample in a study of blood T cell repertoires in COVID-19. Measured with immunoSEQ multiplex PCR; TCRdb has only the in-frame clones, and not every one. The table shows roughly 190,000 clones, with about 83% occurring only once. Sequenced input: peripheral blood. The origin of the receptors is a woman in her 70s with active or convalescent COVID-19.

The V and J genes are TRBV13 and TRBJ2-1; the match to TRBD2 covers 7 bases. This CDR3 region has 15 residues. Germline V gene lookup returns CDR1 PRHDT and CDR2 FYEKMQ (reference sequence). With 5 bases clipped from V and 9 bases from J, the junction kept 13 bases outside the gene matches. DNA of the CDR3: TGTGCCAGCAGCATGAGACTAGCTAGAACCAGTGAGCAGTTCTTC. This codes for CASSMRLARTSEQFF.

The rearrangement links TRBV3-1 (or the pseudogene TRBV3-2) to TRBJ2-5, with 8 bases matching TRBD2. Germline V gene lookup returns CDR1 LGHDT and CDR2 YNNKEL (reference sequence). The CDR3 has 16 residues. V was pared by 3 bases and J by 3 bases, with 9 bases of the junction left unmatched. The CDR3 here is CASSHRLAGRKETQYF. The CDR3, as DNA: TGTGCCAGCAGCCATCGCCTAGCGGGTCGCAAAGAGACCCAGTACTTC.

This clone occurred a few times. V and J are TRBV6-5 and TRBJ2-5, with D tentatively TRBD2 (7 bases). CDR1 is MNHEY and CDR2 is SVGAGI in the germline V gene. The germline V and J ends were trimmed by 8 bases and 0 bases, with 13 bases remaining between them. The CDR3 length is 14 residues. The DNA of the CDR3 is TGTGCCAGCGGGCGGGGGCTTTACCAAGAGACCCAGTACTTC. Protein: CASGRGLYQETQYF.

The chain uses TRBV7-3 and TRBJ1-1; 8 nucleotides match TRBD1. Per the germline V gene, CDR1 is SGHTA and CDR2 is FQGTGA. The CDR3 sequence is 14 residues long. With V trimmed by 5 bases and J by 6 bases, 8 bases remained unmatched. The CDR3 loop is CASSVQGGIAEAFF. CDR3 sequence (DNA): TGTGCCAGCAGCGTACAGGGGGGGATAGCTGAAGCTTTCTTT.

This clone came up once. The chain couples TRBV19 to TRBJ2-7; a possible D gene is TRBD2 (6 bases). The germline V gene has CDR1 LNHDA and CDR2 SQIVND (reference sequence). V was pared by 5 bases and J by 1 base, with 12 bases between. The CDR3 sequence is 14 residues long. The chain's CDR3 is CASSGYGTSYEQYF. CDR3 in DNA: TGTGCCAGTAGTGGCTACGGGACTTCCTACGAGCAGTACTTC.

V is TRBV30 and J is TRBJ2-1; 9 bases map to TRBD2. The germline V gene has CDR1 GTSNPN and CDR2 SVGIG (reference sequence). V gave up 4 bases and J gave up 2 bases; unmatched junction bases: 9. The CDR3 extends over 16 amino acids. CDR3 sequence: CAWTGGRAPPYNEQFF. The CDR3 DNA follows: TGTGCCTGGACCGGCGGGAGGGCCCCCCCCTACAATGAGCAGTTCTTC.

The rearrangement joins TRBV4-1 to TRBJ2-3, with D perhaps matching TRBD2 (6 bases). Trimming removed 0 bases at V and 5 bases at J, with 24 bases between. From germline, CDR1 is MGHRA and CDR2 YSYEKL. This CDR3 comprises 19 residues. The CDR3 reads CASSQDPLRVRRDEDTQYF. CDR3 bases: TGCGCCAGCAGCCAAGATCCGCTACGAGTCAGGAGGGACGAAGATACGCAGTATTTT.

The V and J genes are TRBV5-4 and TRBJ2-6; a possible D gene is TRBD1 (6 bases). V was cut by 2 bases and J by 0 bases, with 18 bases left in between. The CDR3 covers 19 residues. Germline V gene sequence: CDR1 SGHNT, CDR2 YYREEE (reference sequence). The CDR3 loop reads CASSFPYLQGTSGANVLTF. CDR3 DNA sequence: TGTGCCAGCAGCTTCCCTTACCTCCAGGGGACCTCTGGGGCCAACGTCCTGACTTTC.

The V and J genes are TRBV10-2 and TRBJ2-7; perhaps TRBD2 as D (5 bases). Per germline, CDR1 WSHSY and CDR2 SAAADI. CDR3 size: 14 residues. V was cut by 5 bases and J by 3 bases, with 14 bases left in between. The CDR3: CASSPPGNLYEQYF. The CDR3 DNA sequence: TGCGCCAGCAGTCCGCCGGGAAACCTCTACGAGCAGTACTTC.

The chain recombines TRBV3-1 (or the pseudogene TRBV3-2) with TRBJ2-3; D is perhaps TRBD2 (5 bases). This CDR3 region has 14 residues. CDR1 and CDR2 from the germline V gene are LGHDT and YNNKEL (reference sequence). Trimming removed 3 bases at V and 6 bases at J, with 13 bases between. The CDR3 here is CASSQGSPGDTQYF. The CDR3 region has the DNA TGTGCCAGCAGCCAGGGATCTCCGGGGGATACGCAGTATTTT.

This chain connects TRBV18 to TRBJ2-1; TRBD2 agrees at 9 bases. Per germline, CDR1 KGHSH and CDR2 LQKENI. V lost 6 bases and J lost 6; bases outside the gene matches: 9. This CDR3 comprises 15 residues. The CDR3, as DNA: TGTGCCAGCTCCCCGGGGATAGCGGGAGTCAATGAGCAGTTCTTC. Its translation is CASSPGIAGVNEQFF.

This clone was detected once. The V gene is TRBV11-3, the J gene TRBJ2-1; D possibly corresponds to TRBD2 (5 bases). Trimming left V 2 bases short and J 0 bases short, with 8 bases between. Germline values: CDR1 SGHNT, CDR2 YENEEA. This CDR3 has 15 residues. CDR3 nucleotide sequence: TGTGCCAGCAGCTTAAGCGGAAGCTCCTACAATGAGCAGTTCTTC. Translating gives CASSLSGSSYNEQFF. Drawing the rest from reference TRBV11-3 and TRBJ2-1, the complete variable domain is EAGVVQSPRYKIIEKKQPVAFWCNPISGHNTLYWYLQNLGQGPELLIRYENEEAVDDSQLPKDRFSAERLKGVDSTLKIQPAELGDSAVYLCASSLSGSSYNEQFFGPGTRLTVL.

This chain joins TRBV18 and TRBJ2-1, with 9 positions matching TRBD2. The CDR3 contains 15 residues. Per germline, CDR1 KGHSH and CDR2 LQKENI. V shed 4 bases, J shed 4 bases, and the junction held 5 bases outside the gene matches. CDR3 sequence reads: CASSLAGVVYNEQFF. CDR3 bases: TGTGCCAGCTCACTAGCGGGAGTTGTATACAATGAGCAGTTCTTC.

This chain uses TRBV2 with TRBJ1-6; TRBD1 matches at 9 bases. After removal of 6 bases from V and 0 bases from J, the junction contained 21 bases not matched to a gene. The germline CDR1 and CDR2 sequences are SNHLY and FYNNEI. The CDR3 has 22 residues. The CDR3 sequence is CASRPRLGITGGPASYNSPLHF. The CDR3 DNA reads TGTGCCAGCAGGCCCCGCTTGGGAATAACAGGGGGCCCGGCCTCCTATAATTCACCCCTCCACTTT. Using reference TRBV2 and TRBJ1-6 for the parts outside the CDR3, the full variable domain is EPEVTQTPSHQVTQMGQEVILRCVPISNHLYFYWYRQILGQKVEFLVSFYNNEISEKSEIFDDQFSVERPDGSNFTLKIRSTKLEDSAMYFCASRPRLGITGGPASYNSPLHFGNGTRLTVT.

CDR3 DNA: TGTGCCAGCAGCTTAGCGGGAGAAGGCTACAATGAGCAGTTCTTC. Amino acid sequence: CASSLAGEGYNEQFF. V gene TRBV11-2 combines with J gene TRBJ2-1, with a weak D call TRBD2 (6 bases). This CDR3 is built from 15 residues. V dropped 1 base and J dropped 3 bases, with 10 bases sitting between them. Germline V gene sequence: CDR1 SGHAT, CDR2 FQNNGV.

The chain couples TRBV20-1 to TRBJ2-2; 11 bases align to TRBD2. This CDR3 is 16 amino acids long. The trim removed 3 bases at V and 8 bases at J, leaving 11 bases unmatched. The germline V gene encodes CDR1 DFQATT and CDR2 SNEGSKA (reference sequence). DNA for the CDR3: TGCAGTGCTAGTAACCCGGGACTAGCGGTTGGAGGGGAGCTGTTTTTT. Encoded protein: CSASNPGLAVGGELFF.

V is TRBV18 and J is TRBJ2-7; 8 bases fit TRBD1. Germline-derived CDR1 and CDR2 are KGHSH and LQKENI. This CDR3 region has 14 residues. After removal of 6 bases from V and 7 bases from J, the junction contained 11 bases not matched to a gene. The CDR3: CASSIQGATGEQYF. DNA for the CDR3: TGTGCCAGCTCGATCCAGGGGGCTACGGGTGAGCAGTACTTC. Based on the CDR3 plus reference TRBV18 and TRBJ2-7, the full variable domain is NAGVMQNPRHLVRRRGQEARLRCSPMKGHSHVYWYRQLPEEGLKFMVYLQKENIIDESGMPKERFSAEFPKEGPSILRIQQVVRGDSAAYFCASSIQGATGEQYFGPGTRLTVT.

V gene TRBV18 combines with J gene TRBJ1-1, with 7 bases aligning to TRBD1. Germline trimming cut 6 bases from V and 0 bases from J; bases unmatched to any gene: 4. The CDR3 has 14 amino acids. The germline gives CDR1 KGHSH, CDR2 LQKENI. The DNA of the CDR3 is TGTGCCAGCTCCCCGCAGGGGGTGAACACTGAAGCTTTCTTT. The encoded protein is CASSPQGVNTEAFF.